This entry describes one T cell receptor (beta chain). This entry belongs to a study of blood T cell repertoires in COVID-19. About the research overall: There were acute and convalescent COVID-19 samples, and they came from the United States, Italy and Spain. PBMCs, B-cell-depleted T cells, or T cells were the source of the cDNA or gDNA that made up the material.

Assay used: immunoSEQ multiplex PCR; TCRdb lists only in-frame clones, some missing. Here the sample spans several thousand clones, approximately 90% being singletons. The CDR3 contains 16 residues. CDR1 is LGHDT, CDR2 YNNKEL, per germline (reference sequence). V lost 0 bases and J lost 4; bases outside the gene matches: 8. This rearrangement joins TRBV3-1 (or the pseudogene TRBV3-2) to TRBJ2-7; TRBD1 matches 8 bases. This sequence originates from a woman in her 70s with active COVID-19. The sample consisted of peripheral blood. The CDR3 sequence is CASSQEGRQGLYEQYF. For the CDR3, the DNA is TGTGCCAGCAGCCAAGAAGGGAGACAGGGGTTATACGAGCAGTACTTC.